This T cell receptor (beta chain) was captured in a study of T cells in Graves' hyperthyroidism and ophthalmopathy. Findings and limits, study-wide: The model's output predicted ophthalmopathy at a median of roughly 6.9 months prior to onset. Most thyroid clonotypes expanded above 0.001 appeared in blood too.

This clonotype was counted many times. Its antigen is unknown. Stable disease denoted Graves' hyperthyroidism without ophthalmopathy progression within 18 months. Patients having uncontrolled infection, another autoimmune disease, pregnancy or lactation were not included. CDR3 length: 16 amino acids. V gave up 7 bases and J gave up 8 bases; unmatched junction bases: 14. RNA transcripts yielded amplified TCR beta CDR3 regions. HTBI primers were the set used in a first-round RT-PCR of the TCR CDR3. TCRdb analysed the multiplex PCR reads with MiXCR anew, one entry per CDR3 protein. Of about 210,000 distinct CDR3 sequences in the sample, more than 15% were seen once.

Sequences were obtained from blood. The source is a middle-aged man with Graves' hyperthyroidism. The chain uses TRBV12-3 or TRBV12-4 and TRBJ2-3, with 11 bases identical to TRBD2. The CDR3 protein is CASIPTSGRIDVTQYF. CDR3 nucleotide sequence: TGTGCCAGCATCCCCACTAGCGGGAGAATCGACGTTACGCAGTATTTT.